This is a list of T cell receptor beta chains from one sample in a study of regulatory T cells in long-lasting Graves disease. TCRdb reanalysed the multiplex PCR reads using MiXCR and keeps one entry per CDR3 protein. This table holds approximately 230,000 distinct CDR3 sequences, 18% found once. The sample here was peripheral blood mononuclear cells (PBMCs), taken at new diagnosis, from a patient treated with antithyroid drugs. These receptor sequences come from a female donor with Graves disease. The CDR3 runs from the conserved cysteine through the conserved F or W. D genes are given only for firm matches. Only some rows state a clone size, as once, few, many or a class for expanded clones.

-,TRBJ2-7,TRBV7-9,-,CASAGGPEQYF,TGTGCCAGCGCAGGGGGGCCCGAGCAGTACTTC
many,TRBJ2-3,TRBV2,-,CASRDLGASTDTQYF,TGTGCCAGCAGAGACCTAGGGGCTAGCACAGATACGCAGTATTTT
many,TRBJ1-2,TRBV6-1,-,CASSEEAGGGYGYTF,TGTGCCAGCAGTGAAGAGGCCGGGGGCGGCTATGGCTACACCTTC
many,TRBJ2-3,TRBV27,TRBD2,CASRGLATDTQYF,TGTGCCAGCAGGGGACTAGCGACAGATACGCAGTATTTT
once,TRBJ1-3,TRBV9,-,CASSVALASGNTIYF,TGTGCCAGCAGCGTAGCTCTGGCCTCTGGAAACACCATATATTTT
-,TRBJ2-3,TRBV2,-,CASSVRAFTDTQYF,TGTGCCAGCAGTGTTAGGGCCTTCACAGATACGCAGTATTTT
many,TRBJ2-5,TRBV20-1,-,CSANLAGFQETQYF,TGCAGTGCCAACTTGGCAGGGTTCCAAGAGACCCAGTACTTC
many,TRBJ2-3,TRBV7-9,-,CASKDTDSADTQYF,TGTGCCAGCAAAGATACCGATAGCGCAGATACGCAGTATTTT
many,TRBJ1-3,TRBV11-2,-,CASSFQGVGNTIYF,TGTGCCAGCAGCTTTCAAGGGGTCGGAAACACCATATATTTT
many,TRBJ2-1,TRBV10-2,TRBD2,CASSPRGPTSGSYNEQFF,TGCGCCAGCAGTCCCAGGGGACCTACTAGCGGTTCCTACAATGAGCAGTTCTTC
many,TRBJ1-2,TRBV2,-,CASMDRKINYGYTF,TGTGCCAGCATGGATAGGAAGATTAACTATGGCTACACCTTC
many,TRBJ1-2,TRBV7-8,-,CASSLTGFLYTF,TGTGCCAGCAGCTTAACAGGCTTTCTATACACCTTC
many,TRBJ2-3,TRBV19,-,CASGEERGDTQYF,TGTGCCAGTGGGGAGGAAAGGGGAGATACGCAGTATTTT
many,TRBJ2-7,TRBV27,TRBD2,CASSSWTSGRTYEQYF,TGTGCCAGCAGTTCCTGGACTAGCGGGAGGACCTACGAGCAGTACTTC
many,TRBJ2-1,TRBV6-4,-,CASSDTYERNEQFF,TGTGCCAGCAGTGACACCTACGAACGGAATGAGCAGTTCTTC
-,TRBJ1-3,TRBV28,-,CASSLSPGLGNTIYF,TGTGCCAGCAGTTTATCGCCTGGCCTTGGAAACACCATATATTTT
many,TRBJ1-1,TRBV3-1,-,CASSHLGGEAFF,TGTGCCAGCAGCCATCTAGGTGGTGAAGCTTTCTTT